The 27 T cell receptor beta chains listed next were all sequenced from one sample in a study of tumor and adjacent non-tumor tissue in lung cancer. No cell sorting was done before RNA was extracted from the tissue. The normal lung tissue was taken more than 3 cm from the tumor edge. The library came from three nested PCR rounds adapted from ARM-PCR protocols. TCRdb redid the calling of the multiplex PCR reads with MiXCR, one entry per CDR3 protein. The sample includes under 85,000 distinct CDR3 sequences, less than 85% of them seen just once. Sequencing was performed on distant non-tumor lung tissue. Every receptor here comes from a man aged 70-80 years with non-small cell lung cancer.

Comments on this clonotype: Germline is not matched at one junction end, which may reflect a read error. The genes are TRBV11-2 and TRBJ1-2; D gene unclear. The length of the CDR3 is 12 residues. CDR1 is SGHAT, CDR2 FQNNGV, per germline. In nucleotides, the CDR3 is TGTCCCAGCAGCCAAGGTCTATATGGCTACACCTTC. Protein sequence: CPSSQGLYGYTF.

This chain joins TRBV5-4 and TRBJ2-5; TRBD2 is a possible D gene (7 bases). V lost 7 bases to trimming and J lost 0 bases, with 16 bases between them. Germline CDR1 SGHNT, CDR2 YYREEE (reference sequence). There are 15 residues in the CDR3. The CDR3 DNA reads TGTGCCAGCGCCTGGCGGGGGCGTAACCAAGAGACCCAGTACTTC. Its translation is CASAWRGRNQETQYF.

Worth noting for this clonotype: A read error is possible here, since a much larger clone lies one base away. This sequence joins TRBV28 and TRBJ1-2; no definite D call. Germline V CDR1 and CDR2: MDHEN, SYDVKM. CDR3 length: 13 amino acids. CDR3 protein: CPSSSFYSYGYTF. The CDR3 DNA reads TGTCCCAGCAGTTCCTTCTACAGCTATGGCTACACCTTC.

V usage is TRBV12-3 or TRBV12-4 and J usage is TRBJ2-1, with D unresolved. This CDR3 has 13 residues. Trimming removed 7 bases from V and 6 bases from J, with 13 bases in between. The CDR3 loop reads CASTLWVGNEQFF. The CDR3 nucleotides read TGTGCCAGCACTCTGTGGGTTGGCAATGAGCAGTTCTTC.

This clonotype was counted a few times. The rearrangement uses TRBV29-1 and TRBJ2-5; D ambiguous. Germline V CDR1 and CDR2: SQVTM, ANQGSEA. This CDR3 is 13 amino acids long. The CDR3 coding sequence is TGCAGAGTGGACGCCAGGTTACAAGAGACCCAGTACTTC. Protein: CRVDARLQETQYF.

A note on this clonotype: The junction shows a germline mismatch at one end, possibly a read error. This chain joins TRBV10-1 and TRBJ2-7, with a tentative D call TRBD1 (5 bases). The length of the CDR3 is 15 residues. Germline V lookup: CDR1 WNHNN, CDR2 SYGVQD (reference sequence). CDR3 protein: CANPYLAGSVHGQYF. The DNA for the CDR3 is TGTGCCAACCCCTACCTCGCAGGGTCGGTCCACGGGCAGTACTTC.

This clonotype was seen once. Germline is not matched at one junction end, which may reflect a read error. The chain links TRBV6-1 to TRBJ1-1; a possible D gene is TRBD1 (5 bases). CDR1 MNHNS and CDR2 SASEGT come from the germline V gene. CDR3 length: 15 amino acids. The CDR3 loop is CTSSGSGNQGTEAFF. As DNA, the CDR3 is TGTACCAGCAGTGGGTCCGGTAATCAGGGCACTGAAGCTTTCTTT.

The rearrangement links TRBV11-2 to TRBJ2-3, with D possibly being TRBD1 (5 bases). Looked up from germline, CDR1 is SGHAT and CDR2 is FQNNGV. This CDR3 has 15 residues. V was pared by 7 bases and J by 2 bases, with 16 bases between. The DNA for the CDR3 is TGTGCCAGCAATTTGCAGGGTGGGGTCACAGATACGCAGTATTTT. It codes for CASNLQGGVTDTQYF.

About this clonotype itself: This may come from a read error, since a much larger clone is one base off. The rearrangement uses TRBV10-2 and TRBJ2-7; a weak D match, TRBD2 (6 bases). The germline V gene has CDR1 WSHSY and CDR2 SAAADI. This CDR3 has 13 amino acids. The V end lost 8 bases, the J end lost 5 bases, and 16 bases lay between the germline ends. The CDR3, as DNA: TGCGCCAGCGGAAGCGGGTTAAGACACGAGCAGTACTTC. Its protein is CASGSGLRHEQYF.

This clonotype appeared once. This chain connects TRBV29-1 to TRBJ2-5; D may be TRBD1 (6 bases). Matching the DNA end better, TRBJ2-1 makes the J call doubtful. The CDR3 is made up of 13 amino acids. Germline V gene data show CDR1 as SQVTM and CDR2 as ANQGSEA. The CDR3 DNA is TGCAGTGTGGCCGACAGGTTCCGAGAGGCCCAGTTCTTC. Its translation is CSVADRFREAQFF.

About this clonotype: At one of its ends the junction is not consistent with the germline gene, which may arise from a read error. V gene TRBV11-2 combines with J gene TRBJ2-2, with 7 positions matching TRBD1. This CDR3 contains 16 residues. Germline CDR1 reads SGHAT; CDR2 reads FQNNGV. The CDR3 loop is CASNLVDTGVAGEPFF. In nucleotides, the CDR3 is TGTGCCAGCAACTTAGTGGACACAGGGGTTGCAGGGGAGCCGTTTTTT.

Details on this clonotype: Since the CDR3 does not end with the conserved phenylalanine or tryptophan, this likely comes from a read error. This chain links TRBV29-1 with TRBJ2-5; D is unclear. Germline loops: CDR1 SQVTM, CDR2 ANQGSEA. The germline V and J ends were trimmed by 3 bases and 5 bases, with 13 bases remaining between them. This CDR3 region has 13 residues. This chain's CDR3 is CSVDSGQVETQYI. DNA of the CDR3: TGCAGCGTTGATTCAGGTCAGGTGGAGACCCAGTACATC.

With respect to this clonotype: The junction shows a germline mismatch at one end, possibly a read error. The chain combines TRBV6-6 with TRBJ2-2, with D maybe TRBD2 (5 bases). From germline, CDR1 is MNHNY and CDR2 SVGAGI (reference sequence). The CDR3 runs 19 residues. The DNA of the CDR3 is TGTGCCAGCAGTTACGCAAAATTCGATTGGACCGGGCCCACCGGGGAGCCGTTTTTT. Protein: CASSYAKFDWTGPTGEPFF.

The rearrangement joins TRBV11-3 to TRBJ2-3, with D possibly being TRBD2 (5 bases). This CDR3 spans 15 amino acids. V was shortened by 7 bases and J by 11 bases, with 25 bases between the two germline ends. From germline, CDR1 is SGHNT and CDR2 YENEEA. In nucleotides, the CDR3 is TGTGCCAGCACCCGTCGGGAAATAAGCACAGAAGTGCAGTATTTT. It encodes CASTRREISTEVQYF.

Ten or more counts support this clonotype. This rearrangement joins TRBV12-3 or TRBV12-4 to TRBJ1-6; 8 bases are a match to TRBD1. V lost 5 bases and J lost 9; bases outside the gene matches: 12. CDR3 length: 16 residues. The CDR3 spells CASSPGTGSNPSPLHF. As DNA, the CDR3 is TGTGCCAGCAGTCCCGGGACAGGTAGTAACCCTTCACCCCTCCACTTT.

The CDR3 sequence: CASITRAGTGIGDIEAFF. The CDR3 DNA is TGTGCCAGCATTACAAGAGCCGGGACAGGAATCGGGGACATTGAAGCTTTCTTT. V is TRBV6-5 and J is TRBJ1-1, with TRBD1 matching over 8 bases. The ends lost 7 bases at V and 7 bases at J; junction bases unmatched: 23. Germline CDR1 is MNHEY and CDR2 is SVGAGI. The CDR3 sequence is 18 residues long.

To note about this clonotype: A read error may account for a junction end that differs from germline. V gene TRBV6-5 combines with J gene TRBJ1-2; weak D call: TRBD1 (5 bases). This CDR3 comprises 12 residues. Germline V lookup: CDR1 MNHEY, CDR2 SVGAGI. The CDR3 reads CARWGGGYGYTF. CDR3 coding DNA: TGTGCCAGATGGGGGGGTGGCTATGGTTACACCTTC.

This clonotype showed up just once. At one end the junction does not follow the germline gene, possibly because of a read error. The genes are TRBV5-1 and TRBJ1-1, with 9 bases lining up with TRBD1. The CDR3 length is 16 residues. Per germline, CDR1 SGHRS and CDR2 YFSETQ. CDR3 loop: CASSQATGGLNNEALF. The CDR3 DNA is TGCGCCAGCAGTCAGGCGACAGGGGGGCTGAACAATGAAGCTCTCTTT.

A remark on this clonotype: This clone may be a read error of a much larger clone one base away. The CDR3 carries no conserved terminal phenylalanine or tryptophan, so it likely arises from a read error. The chain employs TRBV12-3 or TRBV12-4 and TRBJ2-1; TRBD2 might be the D (6 bases). The V and J ends lost 5 bases and 0 bases respectively, with 11 bases between them. The CDR3 extends over 15 amino acids. The CDR3 loop reads CASSPAGGSYNEQFL. CDR3 bases: TGTGCCAGCAGTCCAGCGGGTGGCTCCTACAATGAGCAGTTCTTG.

The chain employs TRBV6-2 or TRBV6-3 and TRBJ1-6; D ambiguous. This CDR3 is 14 amino acids long. Trimming removed 9 bases from V and 8 bases from J, with 17 bases in between. CDR1 MNHEY and CDR2 SVGEGT come from the germline V gene. In DNA form, the CDR3 reads TGTGCCAGTAGTGAACTTAACAAGGATTCACCCCTCCACTTT. It is translated as CASSELNKDSPLHF.

The genes are TRBV20-1 and TRBJ1-2, with TRBD1 matching over 10 bases. CDR1 is DFQATT, CDR2 SNEGSKA, per germline (reference sequence). This CDR3 has 13 residues. The junction had 8 bases not matched to a gene; V was cut back by 6 bases and J by 7 bases. The CDR3 loop is CSAMTGGLSGYTF. The CDR3 DNA reads as TGCAGTGCGATGACAGGGGGCTTGAGTGGCTACACCTTC.

At least ten counts were recorded for this clonotype. One end of the junction does not line up with germline, which may come from a read error. This sequence joins TRBV6-2 or TRBV6-3 and TRBJ1-1; unclear D gene. There are 15 residues in the CDR3. From germline, CDR1 is MNHEY and CDR2 SVGEGT. CDR3 nucleotides: TGTGACAGCAGAAATTTTGTGGGAAAAAGAAGAGAAGCTTTCTTT. This translates into CDSRNFVGKRREAFF.

Comments on this clonotype: Compared with germline, one end of the junction differs, possibly owing to a read error. This chain joins TRBV11-2 and TRBJ1-1; 7 bases map to TRBD1. Germline-derived CDR1 and CDR2 are SGHAT and FQNNGV. This CDR3 comprises 20 residues. Here the CDR3 DNA reads TGTGCCAGCAGTTTGACAGGGTTGGGTCTTGGGGATTCATTGAACACTGAAGCTGTATTT. It codes for CASSLTGLGLGDSLNTEAVF.

Note on this clonotype: At one of its ends the junction is not consistent with the germline gene, which may arise from a read error. The V gene is TRBV6-1, the J gene TRBJ1-2; D not resolved. The CDR3 consists of 12 residues. The germline CDR1 and CDR2 sequences are MNHNS and SASEGT. The CDR3 here is CTSSEGGYGYTF. DNA of the CDR3: TGTACCAGCAGTGAAGGAGGTTATGGCTACACCTTC.

A remark on this clonotype: Lacking the conserved final phenylalanine or tryptophan, this CDR3 likely reflects a read error. The V and J genes are TRBV20-1 and TRBJ1-6, with TRBD1 identical over 7 bases. Germline V gene data show CDR1 as DFQATT and CDR2 as SNEGSKA (reference sequence). Losses at the gene ends were 3 bases for V and 12 bases for J; bases not matched to a gene: 8. The CDR3 runs 13 residues. The CDR3 region has the DNA TGCAGTGCTAGCAAGGGGGCGTATTTACCCCTCCACTCT. This gives the protein CSASKGAYLPLHS.

As for this clonotype: Since a much larger clone is just one base distant, this may be a read error. The genes are TRBV6-5 and TRBJ1-2; D remains unclear. The CDR3 is 11 residues long. Per germline, CDR1 MNHEY and CDR2 SVGAGI. The CDR3 DNA reads TGTGTCAGCCGCTCGGAGTATGGCTACACCTTC. Translation: CVSRSEYGYTF.

Turning to this clonotype: It may be a read error: a sequence one base away is much more abundant. CDR3 coding DNA: TGTGCCAGCAGTCTCGGCAGACTAGCCAAAAACATTCAGTACTTC. This codes for CASSLGRLAKNIQYF. The chain carries TRBV12-3 or TRBV12-4 and TRBJ2-4; D gene uncertain. V was cut by 5 bases and J by 0 bases, with 11 bases left in between. The CDR3 covers 15 residues.